The 8 T cell receptor beta chains listed next were all sequenced from one sample in a study of graft-versus-host responses after intestinal transplantation (dated by TCRdb to the early 2020s). Taken with the paper, the label for time point translates to: cells obtained before transplantation from donor or recipient. Library creation used the immunoSEQ multiplex PCR assay. Held by TCRdb, this immuneACCESS table contains in-frame sequences only and omits some clones. Under half of the omission traces to an unresolved V gene where checked; the cause of the rest is unknown. In this sample the table shows fewer than 90,000 clones, around 93% of which occur a single time. The top ten clones comprise 0.15% to 0.2% of the sample. No antigen has been identified for these receptors. This material consisted of unstimulated CD4+ T cells sorted from spleen or lymph node cells, taken before transplant. The source of these receptors is a human donor who was the organ donor for an intestinal transplant.

The chain links TRBV18 to TRBJ1-1, with no clear D. This CDR3 has 12 amino acids. V was pared by 8 bases and J by 1 base, with 8 bases between. Germline assignment: CDR1 KGHSH and CDR2 LQKENI. CDR3 in amino acids: CASRERNTEAFF. CDR3 DNA: TGTGCCAGCCGCGAAAGGAACACTGAAGCTTTCTTT.

This chain connects TRBV7-2 to TRBJ1-2, with 9 nucleotides matching TRBD1. The CDR3 has 17 amino acids. Germline V lookup: CDR1 SGHTA, CDR2 FQGNSA. The trim removed 5 bases at V and 4 bases at J, leaving 14 bases unmatched. DNA for the CDR3: TGTGCCAGCAGCGTCCTGGCCCGGGACAGGGAATTCTATGGCTACACCTTC. Residues: CASSVLARDREFYGYTF.

This sequence joins TRBV4-2 and TRBJ1-6, with D tentatively TRBD1 (5 bases). Germline V gene data show CDR1 as LGHNA and CDR2 as YNFKEQ. The ends were cut back, 4 bases at V and 8 bases at J, with 15 bases in the middle. The length of the CDR3 is 15 residues. CDR3 DNA: TGTGCCAGCAGCCCCTCGGGGCTATCATATTCACCCCTCCACTTT. It encodes CASSPSGLSYSPLHF.

The chain combines TRBV9 with TRBJ2-7; tentatively, D is TRBD1 or TRBD2 (5 bases each). The CDR3 loop spans 15 amino acids. With 2 bases removed from V and 0 bases from J, the gap between germline ends came to 12 bases. The germline gives CDR1 SGDLS, CDR2 YYNGEE. The CDR3 region has the DNA TGTGCCAGCAGCGTCGAGCCTGGGGGCTCCTACGAGCAGTACTTC. Translated, it gives CASSVEPGGSYEQYF. Supplemented by reference TRBV9 and TRBJ2-7, the full variable domain reads DSGVTQTPKHLITATGQRVTLRCSPRSGDLSVYWYQQSLDQGLQFLIQYYNGEERAKGNILERFSAQQFPDLHSELNLSSLELGDSALYFCASSVEPGGSYEQYFGPGTRLTVT.

This chain uses TRBV6-1 with TRBJ2-7; D unresolved. CDR1 is MNHNS, CDR2 SASEGT, per germline. The CDR3 runs to 14 residues. Trimming cost V 5 bases and J 2 bases, with 13 bases left between them. CDR3 sequence: CASSYGLSPYEQYF. The CDR3 DNA reads as TGTGCCAGCAGTTATGGGTTATCCCCCTACGAGCAGTACTTC.

The chain employs TRBV18 and TRBJ1-1; no reliable D call. This CDR3 is 11 amino acids long. Looked up from germline, CDR1 is KGHSH and CDR2 is LQKENI. V was clipped by 3 bases and J by 12 bases, with 11 bases between them. DNA of the CDR3: TGTGCCAGCTCACCTAGTGGTTGGTCTTTCTTT. Translated: CASSPSGWSFF. The complete variable domain, with remaining parts taken from reference TRBV18 and TRBJ1-1, reads NAGVMQNPRHLVRRRGQEARLRCSPMKGHSHVYWYRQLPEEGLKFMVYLQKENIIDESGMPKERFSAEFPKEGPSILRIQQVVRGDSAAYFCASSPSGWSFFGQGTRLTVV.

This rearrangement joins TRBV4-2 to TRBJ1-4, with a tentative D call TRBD1 (5 bases). Germline V CDR1 and CDR2: LGHNA, YNFKEQ. Trimming shortened V by 0 bases and J by 8 bases, and 16 bases separated the two germline ends. This CDR3 is 16 amino acids long. The CDR3 region has the DNA TGTGCCAGCAGCCAAGAGTCAACGGGGGATCGCGAAAAACTGTTTTTT. It encodes CASSQESTGDREKLFF.

This chain joins TRBV27 and TRBJ2-7, with TRBD2 as a possible D gene (6 bases). Germline assignment: CDR1 MNHEY and CDR2 SMNVEV (reference sequence). V lost 0 bases, J lost 0 bases, and 6 bases lay in between. The length of the CDR3 is 14 residues. The CDR3 coding sequence is TGTGCCAGCAGTTTATCCGGGAGCTCCTACGAGCAGTACTTC. This encodes CASSLSGSSYEQYF.